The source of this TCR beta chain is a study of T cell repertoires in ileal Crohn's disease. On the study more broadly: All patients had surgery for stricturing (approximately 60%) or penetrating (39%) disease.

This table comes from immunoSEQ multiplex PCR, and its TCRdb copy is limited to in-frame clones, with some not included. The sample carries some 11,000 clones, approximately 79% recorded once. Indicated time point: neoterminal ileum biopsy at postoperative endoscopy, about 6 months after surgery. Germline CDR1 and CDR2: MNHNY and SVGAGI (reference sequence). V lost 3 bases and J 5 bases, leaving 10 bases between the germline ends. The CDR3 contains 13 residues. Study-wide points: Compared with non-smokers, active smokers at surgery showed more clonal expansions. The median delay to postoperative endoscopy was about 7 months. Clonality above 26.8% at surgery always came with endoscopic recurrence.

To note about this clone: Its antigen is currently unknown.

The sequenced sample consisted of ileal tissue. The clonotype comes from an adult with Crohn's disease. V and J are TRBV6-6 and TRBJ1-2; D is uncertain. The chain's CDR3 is CASSYPNLYGYTF. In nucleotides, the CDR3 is TGTGCCAGCAGTTATCCTAATTTATATGGCTACACCTTC.